This record looks at one TCR beta chain sequence and its context. Seattle patient enrollment occurred during active infection, with longitudinal follow-up thereafter. Authors' analysis steps: The authors estimated nucleated cell counts from reference gene primer amplification. The data were produced by immunoSEQ multiplex PCR, yet TCRdb's version contains in-frame clones alone and is incomplete. V, J and clone size derive from that table, while D and trimming were established from the DNA sequence. In the table there are about 230,000 clones, approximately 84% of which are singletons. These data are taken from a study of blood T cell repertoires in COVID-19. This CDR3 is built from 13 residues. V was shortened by 4 bases and J by 5 bases, with 8 bases between the two germline ends.

The material sequenced was peripheral blood. The V and J genes are TRBV12-3 or TRBV12-4 and TRBJ2-2, with D possibly being TRBD2 (5 bases). This TCR was sampled from a man between 50 and 59 years old with COVID-19, enrolled during active disease. DNA for the CDR3: TGTGCCAGCAGTTCGAGGGAAACCGGGGAGCTGTTTTTT. Translating it yields CASSSRETGELFF.